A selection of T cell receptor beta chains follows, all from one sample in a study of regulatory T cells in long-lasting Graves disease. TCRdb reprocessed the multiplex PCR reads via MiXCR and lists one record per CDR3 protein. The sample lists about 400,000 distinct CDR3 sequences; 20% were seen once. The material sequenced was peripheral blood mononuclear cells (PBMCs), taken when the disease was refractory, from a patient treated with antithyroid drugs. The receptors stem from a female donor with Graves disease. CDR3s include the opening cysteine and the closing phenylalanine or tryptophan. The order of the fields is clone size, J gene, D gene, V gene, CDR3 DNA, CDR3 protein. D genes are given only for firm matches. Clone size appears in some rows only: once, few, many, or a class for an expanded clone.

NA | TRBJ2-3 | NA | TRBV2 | TGTGCCAGCAGCCGGGACATCAGCACAGATACGCAGTATTTT | CASSRDISTDTQYF
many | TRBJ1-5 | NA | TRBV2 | TGTGCCAGCAGTGAGCGGAGAGGGGAGCATCAGCCCCAGCATTTT | CASSERRGEHQPQHF
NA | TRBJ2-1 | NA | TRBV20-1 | TGCAGTGCTCCACCTCCCCCTGGAAGAGATGGCACCTACAATGAGCAGTTCTTC | CSAPPPPGRDGTYNEQFF
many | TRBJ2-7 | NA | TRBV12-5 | TGTGCTAGTGGTTTGAACCCGCTCGTGACTAGCTCCTACGAGCAGTACTTC | CASGLNPLVTSSYEQYF
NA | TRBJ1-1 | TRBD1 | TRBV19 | TGTGCCAGTAGTATGGCGACAGGGGGCACTGAAGCTTTCTTT | CASSMATGGTEAFF
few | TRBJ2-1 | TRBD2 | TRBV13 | TGTGCCAGCAGCTCCAGGAGCCTAGCGGGAGGGCTATACAATGAGCAGTTCTTC | CASSSRSLAGGLYNEQFF
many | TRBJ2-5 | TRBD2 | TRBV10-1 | TGCGCCAGCAGTGACCGACCTGGACTAGCGGGGAAACAAGAGACCCAGTACTTC | CASSDRPGLAGKQETQYF
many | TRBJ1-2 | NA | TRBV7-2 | TGTGCCAGCAGCTTAGAGAGAGACAGTTACTATGGCTACACCTTC | CASSLERDSYYGYTF
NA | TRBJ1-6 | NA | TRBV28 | TGTGCCAGCAGTTTATACCCAGGAACCAATTCACCCCTCCACTTT | CASSLYPGTNSPLHF
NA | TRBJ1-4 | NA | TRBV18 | TGTGCCAGCTCACGAGTTGAACAGGGTCGCACTAATGAAAAACTGTTTTTT | CASSRVEQGRTNEKLFF
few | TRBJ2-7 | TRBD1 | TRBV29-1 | TGCAGCGCCAGGACAGGAACCTACGAGCAGTACTTC | CSARTGTYEQYF
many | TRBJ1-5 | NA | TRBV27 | TGTGCCAGCAGTTTATCTGGGGTTAGCAATCAGCCCCAGCATTTT | CASSLSGVSNQPQHF
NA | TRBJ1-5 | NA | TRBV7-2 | TGTGCCAGCAGCCAACAAGCGGGCAATCAGCCCCAGCATTTT | CASSQQAGNQPQHF
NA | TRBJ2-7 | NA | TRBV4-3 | TGCGCCAGCAGCCAAGGCCGGGGACGGTACTACGAGCAGTACTTC | CASSQGRGRYYEQYF
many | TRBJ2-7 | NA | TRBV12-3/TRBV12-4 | TGTGCCAGCAGAAAATCAGGACAGACCTACGAGCAGTACTTC | CASRKSGQTYEQYF
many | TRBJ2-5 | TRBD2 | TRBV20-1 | TGCAGTGCTCCCAGCGGGAGTCTTGAGACCCAGTACTTC | CSAPSGSLETQYF
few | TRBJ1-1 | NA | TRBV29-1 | TGCAGCGTTGACGACAGCATGAACACTGAAGCTTTCTTT | CSVDDSMNTEAFF
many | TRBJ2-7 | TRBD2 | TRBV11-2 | TGTGCCAGCAGCTTAGAGGCGGGAGGGGTGTACGAGCAGTACTTC | CASSLEAGGVYEQYF
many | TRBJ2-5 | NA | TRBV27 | TGTGCCAGCAGTTTAGAGGGGATGCAAGAGACCCAGTACTTC | CASSLEGMQETQYF
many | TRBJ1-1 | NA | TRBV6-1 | TGTGCCAGCAGGGTGGACAGTGGGGCTGAAGCTTTCTTT | CASRVDSGAEAFF
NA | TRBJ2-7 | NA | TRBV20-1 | TGCAGTGCTACGGCCGCCGAGCAGTACTTC | CSATAAEQYF
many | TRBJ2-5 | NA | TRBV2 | TGTGCCAGCAGTGAGAGCAGCTCTCAAGAGACCCAGTACTTC | CASSESSSQETQYF
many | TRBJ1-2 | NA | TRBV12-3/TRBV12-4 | TGTGCCAGCAGCCTGGGGCGGGAGGTTGGCTACACCTTC | CASSLGREVGYTF
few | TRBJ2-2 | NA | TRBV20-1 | TGCAGTGCTAGGGCCGGGAGTAGCGGGGAGCTGTTTTTT | CSARAGSSGELFF
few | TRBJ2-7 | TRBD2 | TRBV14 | TGTGCCAGCAGCCAAGGAAGGGTCGGCGGGAGCTCCTACGAGCAGTACTTC | CASSQGRVGGSSYEQYF
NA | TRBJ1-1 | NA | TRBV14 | TGTGCCAGCAGCCAAGTTGAAGGGTTTACTGAAGCTTTCTTT | CASSQVEGFTEAFF
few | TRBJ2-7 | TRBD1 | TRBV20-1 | TGCAGTGCTAGAGACCCGGAGACAGGGGGCGCAGCCGAGCAGTACTTC | CSARDPETGGAAEQYF
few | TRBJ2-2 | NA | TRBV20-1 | TGCAGTGCTAGAGATTGGGATGACGCGAACACCGGGGAGCTGTTTTTT | CSARDWDDANTGELFF
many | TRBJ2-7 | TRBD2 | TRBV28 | TGTGCCAGCAGTTGGGGACTAGCAAGCCACGAGCAGTACTTC | CASSWGLASHEQYF
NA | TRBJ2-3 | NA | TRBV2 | TGTGCCAGCAGTTGGACCCCAGCAGACACGCAGTATTTT | CASSWTPADTQYF
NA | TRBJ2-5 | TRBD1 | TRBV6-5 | TGTGCCAGCAGTTACATGGTCGGGACAGGAACGCAAGAGACCCAGTACTTC | CASSYMVGTGTQETQYF
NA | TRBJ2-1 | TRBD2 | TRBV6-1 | TGTGCCAGCAGAGGGAGGGTGTACAATGAGCAGTTCTTC | CASRGRVYNEQFF
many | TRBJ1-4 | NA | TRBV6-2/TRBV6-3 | TGTGCCAGCAGTGCGGCCCCCCGGGATGAAAAACTGTTTTTT | CASSAAPRDEKLFF
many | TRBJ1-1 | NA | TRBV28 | TGTGCCAGCGGACAGTTCTATATGAACACTGAAGCTTTCTTT | CASGQFYMNTEAFF
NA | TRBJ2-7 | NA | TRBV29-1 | TGCAGCGTTATCGGGGTCTACGAGCAGTACTTC | CSVIGVYEQYF
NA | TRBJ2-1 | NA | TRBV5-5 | TGTGCCAGCAGCTTGTTCCGCTACAATGAGCAGTTCTTC | CASSLFRYNEQFF
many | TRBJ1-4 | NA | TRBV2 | TGTGCCAGCCAAAGACTGGGACGGAATAATGAAAAACTGTTTTTT | CASQRLGRNNEKLFF
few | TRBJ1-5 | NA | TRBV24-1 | TGTGCCACCAGTGATTTGGTAGGGACGATCAATCAGCCCCAGCATTTT | CATSDLVGTINQPQHF
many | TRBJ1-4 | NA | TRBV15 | TGTGCCACCAGCAGAGGGGAATCAACTAATGAAAAACTGTTTTTT | CATSRGESTNEKLFF
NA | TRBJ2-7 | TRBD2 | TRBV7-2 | TGTGCCAGCAGCTGGGGAGGGCGGGGGGAGCAGTACTTC | CASSWGGRGEQYF
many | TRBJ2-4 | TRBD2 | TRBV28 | TGTGCCAGCAGTTCGGGACTACCCGTTGGGATTCAGTACTTC | CASSSGLPVGIQYF
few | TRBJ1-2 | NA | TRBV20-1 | TGCAGCGTCTTAGGACCATACTATGGCTACACCTTC | CSVLGPYYGYTF
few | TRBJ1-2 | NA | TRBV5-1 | TGCGCCAGCAGCGGAGGGACCCCGGGTCTGATATATGGCTACACCTTC | CASSGGTPGLIYGYTF